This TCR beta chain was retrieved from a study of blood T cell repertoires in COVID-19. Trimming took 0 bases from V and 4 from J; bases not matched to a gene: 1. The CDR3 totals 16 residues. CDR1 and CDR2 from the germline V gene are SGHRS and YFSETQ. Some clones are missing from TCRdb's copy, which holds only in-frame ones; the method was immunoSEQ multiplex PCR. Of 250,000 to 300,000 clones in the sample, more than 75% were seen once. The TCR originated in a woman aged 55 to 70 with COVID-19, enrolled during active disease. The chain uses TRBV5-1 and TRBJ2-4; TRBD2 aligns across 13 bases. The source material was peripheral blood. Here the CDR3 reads CASSLELAGGKNIQYF. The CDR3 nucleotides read TGCGCCAGCAGCTTGGAACTAGCGGGAGGGAAAAACATTCAGTACTTC.